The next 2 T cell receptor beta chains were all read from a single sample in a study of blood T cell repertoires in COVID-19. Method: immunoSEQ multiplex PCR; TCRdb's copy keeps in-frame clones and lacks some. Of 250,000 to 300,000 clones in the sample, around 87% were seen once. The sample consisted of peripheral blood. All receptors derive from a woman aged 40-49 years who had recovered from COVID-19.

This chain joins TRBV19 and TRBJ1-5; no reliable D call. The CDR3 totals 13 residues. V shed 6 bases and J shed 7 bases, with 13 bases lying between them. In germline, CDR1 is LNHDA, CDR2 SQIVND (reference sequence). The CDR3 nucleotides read TGTGCCAGTAGCGCGGCTGCGGGGCAGCCCCAGCATTTT. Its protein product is CASSAAAGQPQHF. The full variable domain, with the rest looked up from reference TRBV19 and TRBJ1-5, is DGGITQSPKYLFRKEGQNVTLSCEQNLNHDAMYWYRQDPGQGLRLIYYSQIVNDFQKGDIAEGYSVSREKKESFPLTVTSAQKNPTAFYLCASSAAAGQPQHFGDGTRLSIL.

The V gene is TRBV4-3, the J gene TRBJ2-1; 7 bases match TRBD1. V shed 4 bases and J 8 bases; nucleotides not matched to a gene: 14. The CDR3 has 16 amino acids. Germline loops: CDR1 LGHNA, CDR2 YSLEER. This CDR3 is CASSRGPGQSVYEQFF. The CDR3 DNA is TGCGCCAGCAGCCGAGGTCCGGGACAGAGCGTCTATGAGCAGTTCTTC.